Following are 11 T cell receptor beta chains from one sample sequenced in a study of blood T cell repertoires in COVID-19. Here immunoSEQ multiplex PCR was the method, and the copy in TCRdb shows in-frame clones only, minus some. The sample records hundreds of thousands of clones, over 75% being singletons. The sample consisted of PBMCs or T cells enriched from blood (not recorded which). Receptors originate from a man aged 35-49 years who had recovered from COVID-19.

The J gene is TRBJ2-7, the V gene TRBV3-1 (or the pseudogene TRBV3-2); 7 nucleotides line up with TRBD1. With 1 base clipped from V and 2 bases from J, the junction kept 8 bases outside the gene matches. CDR1 and CDR2 from the germline V gene are LGHDT and YNNKEL (reference sequence). The CDR3 is 16 amino acids. The CDR3 protein is CASSQVTGVGAYEQYF. CDR3 coding DNA: TGTGCCAGCAGCCAAGTCACAGGGGTAGGTGCCTACGAGCAGTACTTC.

The rearrangement uses TRBV11-3 and TRBJ2-1; D gene uncertain. The CDR3 is 15 amino acids. The V gene lost 0 bases and the J gene lost 6 bases, with 12 bases spanning the gap. Germline values: CDR1 SGHNT, CDR2 YENEEA. CDR3 bases: TGTGCCAGCAGCTTAGATCTCTCTACGGGCAATGAGCAGTTCTTC. As protein: CASSLDLSTGNEQFF. Combining the CDR3 with reference TRBV11-3 and TRBJ2-1 gives the whole variable domain EAGVVQSPRYKIIEKKQPVAFWCNPISGHNTLYWYLQNLGQGPELLIRYENEEAVDDSQLPKDRFSAERLKGVDSTLKIQPAELGDSAVYLCASSLDLSTGNEQFFGPGTRLTVL.

J is TRBJ2-5 and V is TRBV27; D remains ambiguous. Germline loops: CDR1 MNHEY, CDR2 SMNVEV (reference sequence). Trimming shortened V by 4 bases and J by 5 bases, and 20 bases separated the two germline ends. The CDR3 is 16 residues long. The CDR3 here is CASSSSFSAGWETQYF. The DNA of the CDR3 is TGTGCCAGCAGTTCTTCCTTTTCAGCCGGGTGGGAGACCCAGTACTTC.

This chain uses TRBV5-4 with TRBJ1-2, with D maybe TRBD1 (6 bases). CDR3 size: 15 residues. Germline CDR1 and CDR2: SGHNT and YYREEE (reference sequence). V was trimmed by 1 base and J by 8 bases, leaving 18 bases between them. CDR3 sequence (DNA): TGTGCCAGCAGCTTGTTTTCAACCAGGGGTCAGGGCTACACCTTC. The encoded protein is CASSLFSTRGQGYTF. The variable domain in full, with the rest retrieved from reference TRBV5-4 and TRBJ1-2, is ETGVTQSPTHLIKTRGQQVTLRCSSQSGHNTVSWYQQALGQGPQFIFQYYREEENGRGNFPPRFSGLQFPNYSSELNVNALELDDSALYLCASSLFSTRGQGYTFGSGTRLTVV.

The V and J genes are TRBV25-1 and TRBJ1-4; 12 bases match TRBD1. The CDR3 covers 17 residues. Per germline, CDR1 MGHDK and CDR2 SYGVNS. Unmatched junction bases numbered 11, after V lost 4 bases and J lost 8 bases. In DNA form, the CDR3 reads TGTGCCAGCAGTGCTCTCGGGACAGGGGGCGTTGGAGAAAAACTGTTTTTT. Translation: CASSALGTGGVGEKLFF. The full variable domain, with the rest looked up from reference TRBV25-1 and TRBJ1-4, is EADIYQTPRYLVIGTGKKITLECSQTMGHDKMYWYQQDPGMELHLIHYSYGVNSTEKGDLSSESTVSRIRTEHFPLTLESARPSHTSQYLCASSALGTGGVGEKLFFGSGTQLSVL.

This rearrangement joins TRBV7-8 to TRBJ1-5; perhaps TRBD1 as D (5 bases). V lost 5 bases, J lost 0 bases, and 11 bases lay in between. This CDR3 comprises 15 residues. Looked up from germline, CDR1 is SGHVS and CDR2 is FQNEAQ. The CDR3 DNA reads TGTGCCAGCAGCACGAGCAGGGTTAGCAATCAGCCCCAGCATTTT. Residues: CASSTSRVSNQPQHF.

This clone is a singleton in its sample. The CDR3 protein is CASSTADTNQETQYF. Written as DNA, the CDR3 is TGTGCCAGCAGTACTGCGGACACCAACCAAGAGACCCAGTACTTC. The V call is TRBV6-5, the J call TRBJ2-5; TRBD1 might be the D (5 bases). V lost 5 bases and J lost 0, with 13 bases in between. Germline V gives CDR1 MNHEY, CDR2 SVGAGI. CDR3 length: 15 amino acids.

The chain has TRBV30 and TRBJ2-1; D perhaps matches TRBD2 (6 bases). The CDR3 totals 14 residues. Trimming took off 3 bases at V and 4 bases at J, with 13 bases between the two ends. Germline V lookup: CDR1 GTSNPN, CDR2 SVGIG (reference sequence). The CDR3 loop reads CAWSIGLRYNEQFF. CDR3 DNA sequence: TGTGCCTGGAGCATAGGACTACGGTACAATGAGCAGTTCTTC.

The genes are TRBV5-1 and TRBJ1-2; unclear D gene. Germline CDR1 is SGHRS and CDR2 is YFSETQ. The CDR3 is made up of 14 amino acids. The V and J ends lost 0 bases and 8 bases respectively, with 14 bases between them. As DNA, the CDR3 is TGCGCCAGCAGCTTGGCCGGAGAAGTATGGGGCTACACCTTC. It is translated as CASSLAGEVWGYTF. Combining the CDR3 with reference TRBV5-1 and TRBJ1-2 gives the whole variable domain KAGVTQTPRYLIKTRGQQVTLSCSPISGHRSVSWYQQTPGQGLQFLFEYFSETQRNKGNFPGRFSGRQFSNSRSEMNVSTLELGDSALYLCASSLAGEVWGYTFGSGTRLTVV.

This chain connects TRBV3-1 (or the pseudogene TRBV3-2) to TRBJ1-6; tentative D call: TRBD1 (6 bases). Germline values: CDR1 LGHDT, CDR2 YNNKEL (reference sequence). This CDR3 is 15 amino acids long. Trimming pared 1 base from V and 9 bases from J, leaving 13 bases between. For the CDR3, the DNA is TGTGCCAGCAGCCAAGTCGGGGGGCAGGGTTCACCCCTCCACTTT. Translating it yields CASSQVGGQGSPLHF.

CDR3 nucleotides: TGTGCCAGCAGTTTTCGGGACAGGGGCACCGGGGAGCTGTTTTTT. Residues: CASSFRDRGTGELFF. J is TRBJ2-2 and V is TRBV28; TRBD1 aligns across 10 bases. From germline, CDR1 is MDHEN and CDR2 SYDVKM. This CDR3 contains 15 residues. Trimming at V came to 3 bases and at J to 4 bases, leaving 2 bases not matched to a gene. The variable domain in full, completed from reference TRBV28 and TRBJ2-2, reads DVKVTQSSRYLVKRTGEKVFLECVQDMDHENMFWYRQDPGLGLRLIYFSYDVKMKEKGDIPEGYSVSREKKERFSLILESASTNQTSMYLCASSFRDRGTGELFFGEGSRLTVL.